This T cell receptor beta chain was obtained from a study of blood T cell repertoires in COVID-19. Whole-study context: Samples came from the United States, Italy and Spain, spanning acute and convalescent COVID-19. T cells, B-cell-depleted T cells, or PBMCs provided the cDNA or gDNA that served as material.

Looked up from germline, CDR1 is GTSNPN and CDR2 is SVGIG (reference sequence). Losses at the gene ends were 5 bases for V and 4 bases for J; bases not matched to a gene: 10. This CDR3 spans 14 amino acids. Method: immunoSEQ multiplex PCR; TCRdb's copy keeps in-frame clones and lacks some. This table holds around 130,000 clones, about 87% found once. The J gene is TRBJ2-5, the V gene TRBV30; 7 bases match TRBD1. Specimen: peripheral blood. This receptor was obtained from a human donor in a cohort sampled during active COVID-19. The chain's CDR3 is CAWGGQSLGETQYF. The DNA for the CDR3 is TGTGCCTGGGGGGGACAGTCCCTGGGAGAGACCCAGTACTTC.